These T cell receptor beta chains were read from a single sample in a study of shared clonotypes between healthy human individuals. The assay was immunoSEQ multiplex PCR, and TCRdb's table has in-frame clones only and misses some. Of 1.5 million to 2.5 million clones listed, about 95% are singletons. The sample comprised naive CD8+ T cells sorted from blood. These receptors were obtained from a man between 18 and 29 years old in good health. The CDR3 runs from the conserved cysteine through the conserved F or W. D genes are given only for firm matches. Size is omitted from some rows. Given values are once, few, many or a class for expanded clones.

d_gene | abundance | j_gene | v_gene | CDR3aa | CDR3nt
- | once | TRBJ2-1 | TRBV4-1 | CASSQEEGLINEQFF | TGCGCCAGCAGCCAAGAAGAGGGGTTGATCAATGAGCAGTTCTTC
- | - | TRBJ1-1 | TRBV4-3 | CASSQDYEGFTEAFF | TGCGCCAGCAGCCAAGATTACGAGGGGTTCACTGAAGCTTTCTTT
- | - | TRBJ1-3 | TRBV30 | CAGQGTASGNTIYF | TGTGCCGGACAAGGGACGGCCTCTGGAAACACCATATATTTT
- | - | TRBJ1-2 | TRBV6-5 | CASSYGTDDGYTF | TGTGCCAGCAGTTACGGAACAGATGATGGCTACACCTTC
- | - | TRBJ2-3 | TRBV6-5 | CASSYGGGADTQYF | TGTGCCAGCAGTTACGGCGGGGGCGCAGATACGCAGTATTTT
TRBD1 | once | TRBJ2-7 | TRBV27 | CASSLSKGQEQYF | TGTGCCAGCAGTTTATCGAAGGGACAGGAGCAGTACTTC
TRBD1 | - | TRBJ2-1 | TRBV30 | CAWRRGTGAGNEQFF | TGTGCCTGGAGGAGGGGGACAGGGGCTGGTAATGAGCAGTTCTTC
- | - | TRBJ2-4 | TRBV6-1 | CASSELGFLAKNIQYF | TGTGCCAGCAGTGAACTTGGCTTCCTAGCCAAAAACATTCAGTACTTC
TRBD1 | - | TRBJ1-4 | TRBV25-1 | CASIFGQGAICANEKLFF | TGTGCCAGCATATTCGGACAGGGGGCAATTTGTGCTAATGAAAAACTGTTTTTT
TRBD1 | - | TRBJ2-7 | TRBV11-2 | CASSLSTGDEYSYEQYF | TGTGCCAGCAGTCTATCAACAGGGGATGAATACTCCTACGAGCAGTACTTC
- | - | TRBJ2-7 | TRBV7-2 | CASSFPTTSLEQYF | TGTGCCAGCAGCTTCCCCACTACTAGTCTCGAGCAGTACTTC
TRBD2 | - | TRBJ2-1 | TRBV27 | CASSWAGGTYNEQFF | TGTGCCAGCAGTTGGGCGGGGGGGACCTACAATGAGCAGTTCTTC
TRBD1 | once | TRBJ1-2 | TRBV6-6 | CASSYLRQGSGYTF | TGTGCCAGCAGTTACCTACGACAGGGCTCTGGCTACACCTTC
- | - | TRBJ1-5 | TRBV7-6 | CASSWGLDQPQHF | TGTGCCAGCAGTTGGGGACTTGATCAGCCCCAGCATTTT
- | - | TRBJ2-7 | TRBV13 | CASSLAGAPPEQYF | TGTGCCAGCAGCTTAGCGGGAGCCCCCCCCGAGCAGTACTTC
- | - | TRBJ2-7 | TRBV27 | CASSLTGPVYEQYF | TGTGCCAGCAGTCTCACAGGGCCGGTCTACGAGCAGTACTTC
TRBD2 | - | TRBJ2-5 | TRBV7-9 | CASSLDASGRWETQYF | TGTGCCAGCAGCCTGGATGCTAGCGGGAGATGGGAGACCCAGTACTTC
- | - | TRBJ2-3 | TRBV30 | CAWRGGSTDTQYF | TGTGCCTGGAGGGGCGGTAGCACAGATACGCAGTATTTT
- | - | TRBJ2-6 | TRBV19 | CASSGPGTESSGANVLTF | TGTGCCAGTAGCGGACCCGGGACGGAGAGCTCTGGGGCCAACGTCCTGACTTTC
- | - | TRBJ1-1 | TRBV27 | CASSLTVNTEAFF | TGTGCCAGCAGTCTGACAGTAAACACTGAAGCTTTCTTT
- | - | TRBJ1-1 | TRBV2 | CASSEGQMNTEAFF | TGTGCCAGCAGTGAAGGGCAGATGAACACTGAAGCTTTCTTT
- | - | TRBJ1-5 | TRBV12-2 | CASRLEMRSNQPQHF | TGTGCAAGTCGCTTAGAGATGCGGAGCAATCAGCCCCAGCATTTT
- | - | TRBJ2-7 | TRBV4-1 | CASSPDGTYEQYF | TGCGCCAGCAGCCCGGACGGCACCTACGAGCAGTACTTC
TRBD1 | - | TRBJ2-5 | TRBV28 | CASSFWTGAILNKETQYF | TGTGCCAGCAGTTTTTGGACAGGGGCGATCCTTAACAAGGAGACCCAGTACTTC
TRBD1 | - | TRBJ1-2 | TRBV27 | CASSQSGTGITGYTF | TGTGCCAGCAGTCAGAGCGGGACAGGGATAACCGGCTACACCTTC
TRBD2 | - | TRBJ2-3 | TRBV2 | CASTLAGSTDTQYF | TGTGCCAGCACCCTAGCGGGCAGCACAGATACGCAGTATTTT
TRBD2 | - | TRBJ2-1 | TRBV4-1 | CASSRAGGAYNEQFF | TGCGCCAGCAGCAGAGCGGGGGGGGCCTACAATGAGCAGTTCTTC
- | - | TRBJ2-5 | TRBV9 | CASSAEGEYQETQYF | TGTGCCAGCAGCGCCGAGGGGGAGTACCAAGAGACCCAGTACTTC
TRBD1 | - | TRBJ2-5 | TRBV5-6 | CASSFGTGQETQYF | TGTGCCAGCAGCTTCGGGACAGGGCAAGAGACCCAGTACTTC
TRBD2 | - | TRBJ2-1 | TRBV5-1 | CASSLGPSSGVPDNEQFF | TGCGCCAGCAGCTTGGGACCCTCTAGCGGGGTCCCTGACAATGAGCAGTTCTTC
- | - | TRBJ1-2 | TRBV4-3 | CASSQGILGNYGYTF | TGCGCCAGCAGCCAAGGGATTCTGGGGAACTATGGCTACACCTTC
- | - | TRBJ2-5 | TRBV7-9 | CASSLDSQETQYF | TGTGCCAGCAGCTTAGATTCCCAAGAGACCCAGTACTTC
- | - | TRBJ1-1 | TRBV6-5 | CASSYSVAMNTEAFF | TGTGCCAGCAGTTACTCCGTAGCCATGAACACTGAAGCTTTCTTT
TRBD1 | - | TRBJ1-2 | TRBV5-6 | CASRLRTGPFYGYTF | TGTGCCAGCAGACTAAGGACAGGGCCCTTCTATGGCTACACCTTC
- | - | TRBJ2-3 | TRBV28 | CASSFGSDTQYF | TGTGCCAGCAGTTTTGGGTCAGATACGCAGTATTTT
- | - | TRBJ2-7 | TRBV6-6 | CASSRDLGGYEQYF | TGTGCCAGCAGTAGGGACTTGGGCGGCTACGAGCAGTACTTC
- | - | TRBJ2-7 | TRBV7-9 | CASSSAAPERADEQYF | TGTGCCAGCAGCTCCGCGGCACCGGAGCGGGCCGACGAGCAGTACTTC
- | - | TRBJ1-6 | TRBV27 | CASSATEIIPPLHF | TGTGCCAGCAGTGCGACAGAAATAATTCCACCCCTCCACTTT
- | few | TRBJ2-7 | TRBV9 | CASSPLLVAPSYEQYF | TGTGCCAGCAGCCCCTTGTTGGTAGCCCCATCCTACGAGCAGTACTTC
TRBD1 | - | TRBJ2-7 | TRBV4-3 | CASSQGQGASYEQYF | TGCGCCAGCAGCCAGGGACAGGGGGCTTCGTACGAGCAGTACTTC
- | - | TRBJ1-2 | TRBV7-9 | CASSFLVGLYGYTF | TGTGCCAGCAGCTTCCTTGTTGGACTCTATGGCTACACCTTC
- | few | TRBJ1-1 | TRBV4-1 | CASSLVGERAWDTEAFF | TGCGCCAGCAGCCTCGTGGGGGAAAGGGCTTGGGACACTGAAGCTTTCTTT
- | - | TRBJ2-3 | TRBV30 | CAWSVGLSPTDTQYF | TGTGCCTGGAGTGTAGGGCTTTCCCCCACAGATACGCAGTATTTT
- | - | TRBJ1-1 | TRBV4-1 | CASSQGWGRGTEAFF | TGCGCCAGCAGCCAAGGGTGGGGAAGAGGGACTGAAGCTTTCTTT
- | - | TRBJ2-1 | TRBV6-5 | CASSYSTGETWNEQFF | TGTGCCAGCAGTTACTCAACGGGAGAAACTTGGAATGAGCAGTTCTTC
- | - | TRBJ1-1 | TRBV6-5 | CASRLVTDFPEAFF | TGTGCCAGCAGGCTGGTGACGGACTTTCCTGAAGCTTTCTTT
TRBD2 | - | TRBJ2-7 | TRBV15 | CATSRDREVVEQYF | TGTGCCACCAGCAGAGATCGGGAGGTTGTAGAGCAGTACTTC
- | - | TRBJ2-3 | TRBV7-2 | CASSSSGFGPPQYF | TGTGCCAGCAGCTCTTCGGGGTTCGGCCCCCCGCAGTATTTT
TRBD1 | - | TRBJ2-7 | TRBV11-2 | CASSLVGTGIYEQYF | TGTGCCAGCAGCTTAGTGGGGACAGGGATCTACGAGCAGTACTTC
TRBD2 | once | TRBJ2-5 | TRBV27 | CASSPGTSGSRETQYF | TGTGCCAGCAGTCCCGGGACTAGCGGGAGTAGGGAGACCCAGTACTTC
TRBD2 | - | TRBJ2-1 | TRBV28 | CASSPPVGGVGEQFF | TGTGCCAGCAGCCCCCCGGTGGGGGGGGTGGGTGAGCAGTTCTTC
- | - | TRBJ2-1 | TRBV5-4 | CASSLTGQGHNEQFF | TGTGCCAGCAGCTTAACGGGCCAAGGTCACAATGAGCAGTTCTTC
- | - | TRBJ1-4 | TRBV13 | CASRYTETEKLFF | TGTGCCAGCAGGTATACAGAGACCGAAAAACTGTTTTTT
TRBD1 | - | TRBJ2-7 | TRBV5-6 | CASSTGQGAPEQYF | TGTGCCAGCAGCACCGGACAGGGGGCGCCCGAGCAGTACTTC
TRBD1 | - | TRBJ2-7 | TRBV19 | CASSSWTGGTYEQYF | TGTGCCAGTAGTAGCTGGACAGGGGGCACCTACGAGCAGTACTTC
TRBD2 | - | TRBJ2-1 | TRBV6-1 | CASRELAEGGNEQFF | TGTGCCAGCAGGGAACTAGCGGAGGGGGGGAATGAGCAGTTCTTC
- | - | TRBJ1-2 | TRBV19 | CASSISLSVRNYGYTF | TGTGCCAGTAGTATTTCCCTTTCAGTACGAAACTATGGCTACACCTTC
TRBD1 | few | TRBJ1-5 | TRBV6-6 | CASSYSRTGYQPQHF | TGTGCCAGCAGTTACTCAAGGACAGGCTATCAGCCCCAGCATTTT
- | - | TRBJ2-7 | TRBV10-1 | CASSESTGTSPYEQYF | TGCGCCAGCAGTGAGTCAACAGGGACCTCCCCCTACGAGCAGTACTTC